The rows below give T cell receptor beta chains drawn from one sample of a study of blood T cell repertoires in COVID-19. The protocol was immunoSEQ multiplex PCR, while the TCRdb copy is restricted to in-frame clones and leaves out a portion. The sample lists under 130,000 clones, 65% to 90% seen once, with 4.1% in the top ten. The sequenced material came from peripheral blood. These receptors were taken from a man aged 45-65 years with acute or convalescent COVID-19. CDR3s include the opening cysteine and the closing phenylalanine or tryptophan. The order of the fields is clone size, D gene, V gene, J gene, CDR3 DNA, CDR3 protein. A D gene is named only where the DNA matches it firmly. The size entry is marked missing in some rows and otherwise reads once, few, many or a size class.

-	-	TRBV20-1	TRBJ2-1	TGCAGTGCTAGTGGTCCTGTGGCCAGCGTCGTCTATGAGCAGTTCTTC	CSASGPVASVVYEQFF
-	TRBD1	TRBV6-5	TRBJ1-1	TGTGCCAGCACCGGCGCGGAGGGGGCTCGGACTGAAGCTTTCTTT	CASTGAEGARTEAFF
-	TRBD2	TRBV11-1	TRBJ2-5	TGTGCCAGCAGCTTAAAGTTAGCGGGGGGGCAAGAGACCCAGTACTTC	CASSLKLAGGQETQYF
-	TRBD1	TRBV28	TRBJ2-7	TGTGCCAGCAGCATACAGACAGGGCCGGCCTACGAGCAGTACTTC	CASSIQTGPAYEQYF
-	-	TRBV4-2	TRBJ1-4	TGTGCCAGCAGCCAAGTTCGCTTGCGGGATGAAAAACTGTTTTTT	CASSQVRLRDEKLFF
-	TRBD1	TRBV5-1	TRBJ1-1	TGCGCCAGCAGCTCAACAGGACAGGAAAACACTGAAGCTTTCTTT	CASSSTGQENTEAFF
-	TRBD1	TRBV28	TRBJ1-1	TGTGCCAGCAGACCCCGGGACAGGTGGAACACTGAAGCTTTCTTT	CASRPRDRWNTEAFF
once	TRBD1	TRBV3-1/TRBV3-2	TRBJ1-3	TGTGCCAGCACCCAGGGGGGGAGCTCTGGAAACACCATATATTTT	CASTQGGSSGNTIYF
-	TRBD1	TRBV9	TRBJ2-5	TGTGCCAGCAGCGTAGCGACAGGGAGAGAGACCCAGTACTTC	CASSVATGRETQYF
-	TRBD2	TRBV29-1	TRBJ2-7	TGCAGCGTTGTTATTTTGGCGGGCAGCAGACTAGCGGGAGATGACGAGCAGTACTTC	CSVVILAGSRLAGDDEQYF
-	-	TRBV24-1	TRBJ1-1	TGTGCCACCAGTGATAAAAGGGAGGGGGCTTTCTTT	CATSDKREGAFF
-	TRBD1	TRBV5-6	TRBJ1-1	TGTGCCAGCAGCCACGGGGGACAGGGGCGGCCTGAAGCTTTCTTT	CASSHGGQGRPEAFF
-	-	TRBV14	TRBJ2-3	TGTGCCAGCAGCCAATCCACGGGAGTGCGTGCGCAGTATTTT	CASSQSTGVRAQYF
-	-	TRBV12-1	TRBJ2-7	TGTGCCAGCAGCTTACCCGGGACAGGACCCTACGAGCAGTACTTC	CASSLPGTGPYEQYF
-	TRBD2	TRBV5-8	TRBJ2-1	TGTGCCAGCAGCTGGACTAGCGGGGCCCAAAATGAGCAGTTCTTC	CASSWTSGAQNEQFF
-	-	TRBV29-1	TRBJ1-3	TGCAGCGTCGTGTACAGTTTCGGAAACACCATATATTTT	CSVVYSFGNTIYF
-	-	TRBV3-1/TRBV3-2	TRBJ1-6	TGTGCCAGCAGCCAAGATGCCGGTGATTCACCCCTCCACTTT	CASSQDAGDSPLHF
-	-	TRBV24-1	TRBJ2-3	TGTGCCACCAGGGGGACATCCACAGATACGCAGTATTTT	CATRGTSTDTQYF
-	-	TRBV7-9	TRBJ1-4	TGTGCCAGCAGCGGACTCACAGAGGAAAAACTGTTTTTT	CASSGLTEEKLFF
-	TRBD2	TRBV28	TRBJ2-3	TGTGCCAGCGGATCCGGGACTAGCGGGAGAGGGCTCACAGATACGCAGTATTTT	CASGSGTSGRGLTDTQYF
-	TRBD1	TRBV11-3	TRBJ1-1	TGTGCCAGCAGCATCTACAGGGGGCAGATGGCTTTCTTT	CASSIYRGQMAFF
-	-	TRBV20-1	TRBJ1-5	TGCAGTGCTAGTTTCGGGGATAGCAATCAGCCCCAGCATTTT	CSASFGDSNQPQHF
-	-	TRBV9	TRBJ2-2	TGTGCCAGCAGCGATCGCTCGCGGGTGAACACCGGGGAGCTGTTTTTT	CASSDRSRVNTGELFF
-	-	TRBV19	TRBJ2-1	TGTGCCACCGCCCTCTCTTCCAGCGAGCCCTACAATGAGCAGTTCTTC	CATALSSSEPYNEQFF